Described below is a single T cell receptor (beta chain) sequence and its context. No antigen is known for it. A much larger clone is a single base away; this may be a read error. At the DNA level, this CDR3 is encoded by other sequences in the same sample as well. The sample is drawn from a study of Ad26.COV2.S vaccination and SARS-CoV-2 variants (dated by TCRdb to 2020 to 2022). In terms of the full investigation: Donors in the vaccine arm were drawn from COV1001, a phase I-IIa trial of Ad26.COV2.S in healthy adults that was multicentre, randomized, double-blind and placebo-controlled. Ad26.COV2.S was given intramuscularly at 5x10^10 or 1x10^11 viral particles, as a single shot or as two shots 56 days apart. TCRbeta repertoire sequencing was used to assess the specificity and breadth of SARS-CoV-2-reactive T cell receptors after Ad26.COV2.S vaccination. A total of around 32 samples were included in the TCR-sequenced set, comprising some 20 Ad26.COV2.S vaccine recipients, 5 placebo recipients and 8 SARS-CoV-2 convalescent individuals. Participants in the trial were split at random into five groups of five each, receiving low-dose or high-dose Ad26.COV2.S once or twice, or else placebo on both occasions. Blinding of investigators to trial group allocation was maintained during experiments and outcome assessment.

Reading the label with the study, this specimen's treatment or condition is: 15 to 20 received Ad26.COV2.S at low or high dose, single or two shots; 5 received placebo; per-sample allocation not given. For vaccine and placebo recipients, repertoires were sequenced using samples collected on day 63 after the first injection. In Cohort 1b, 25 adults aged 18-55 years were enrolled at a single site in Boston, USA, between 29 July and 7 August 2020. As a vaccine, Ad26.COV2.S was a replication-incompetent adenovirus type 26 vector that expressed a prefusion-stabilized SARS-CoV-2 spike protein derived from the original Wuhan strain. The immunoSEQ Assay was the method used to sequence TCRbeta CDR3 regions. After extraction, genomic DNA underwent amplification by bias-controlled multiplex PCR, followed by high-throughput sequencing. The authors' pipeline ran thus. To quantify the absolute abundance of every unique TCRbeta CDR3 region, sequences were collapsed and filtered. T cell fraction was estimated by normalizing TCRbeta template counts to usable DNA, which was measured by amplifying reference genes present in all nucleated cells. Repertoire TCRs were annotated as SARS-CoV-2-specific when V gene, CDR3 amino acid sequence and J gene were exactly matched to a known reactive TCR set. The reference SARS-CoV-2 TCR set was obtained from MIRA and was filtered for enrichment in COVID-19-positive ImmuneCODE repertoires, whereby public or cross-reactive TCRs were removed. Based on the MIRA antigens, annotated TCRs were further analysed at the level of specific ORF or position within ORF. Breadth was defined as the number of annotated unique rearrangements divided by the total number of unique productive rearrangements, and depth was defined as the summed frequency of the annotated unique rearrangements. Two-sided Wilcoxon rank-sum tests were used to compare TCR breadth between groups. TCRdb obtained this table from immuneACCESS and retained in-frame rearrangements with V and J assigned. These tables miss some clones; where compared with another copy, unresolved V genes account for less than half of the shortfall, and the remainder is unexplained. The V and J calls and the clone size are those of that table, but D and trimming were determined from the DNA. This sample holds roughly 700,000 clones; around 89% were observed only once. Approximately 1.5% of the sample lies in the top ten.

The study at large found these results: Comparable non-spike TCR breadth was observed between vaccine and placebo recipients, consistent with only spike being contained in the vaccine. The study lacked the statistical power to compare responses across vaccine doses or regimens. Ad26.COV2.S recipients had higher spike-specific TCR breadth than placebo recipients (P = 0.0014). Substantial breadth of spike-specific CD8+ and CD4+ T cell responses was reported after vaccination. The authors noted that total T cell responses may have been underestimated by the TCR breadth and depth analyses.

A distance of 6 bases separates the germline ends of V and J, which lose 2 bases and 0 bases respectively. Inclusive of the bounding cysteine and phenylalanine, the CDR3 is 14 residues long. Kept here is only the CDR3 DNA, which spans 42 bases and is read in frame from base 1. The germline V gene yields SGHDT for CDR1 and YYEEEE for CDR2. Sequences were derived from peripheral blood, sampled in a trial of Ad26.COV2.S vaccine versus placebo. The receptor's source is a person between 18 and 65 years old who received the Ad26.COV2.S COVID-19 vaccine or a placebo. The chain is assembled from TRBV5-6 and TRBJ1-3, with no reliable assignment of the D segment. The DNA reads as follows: TGTGCCAGCAGCTTAGGCAGCTCTGGAAACACCATATATTTT. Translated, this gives CASSLGSSGNTIYF. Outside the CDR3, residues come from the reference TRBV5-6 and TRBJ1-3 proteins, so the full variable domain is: DAGVTQSPTHLIKTRGQQVTLRCSPKSGHDTVSWYQQALGQGPQFIFQYYEEEERQRGNFPDRFSGHQFPNYSSELNVNALLLGDSALYLCASSLGSSGNTIYFGEGSWLTVV.